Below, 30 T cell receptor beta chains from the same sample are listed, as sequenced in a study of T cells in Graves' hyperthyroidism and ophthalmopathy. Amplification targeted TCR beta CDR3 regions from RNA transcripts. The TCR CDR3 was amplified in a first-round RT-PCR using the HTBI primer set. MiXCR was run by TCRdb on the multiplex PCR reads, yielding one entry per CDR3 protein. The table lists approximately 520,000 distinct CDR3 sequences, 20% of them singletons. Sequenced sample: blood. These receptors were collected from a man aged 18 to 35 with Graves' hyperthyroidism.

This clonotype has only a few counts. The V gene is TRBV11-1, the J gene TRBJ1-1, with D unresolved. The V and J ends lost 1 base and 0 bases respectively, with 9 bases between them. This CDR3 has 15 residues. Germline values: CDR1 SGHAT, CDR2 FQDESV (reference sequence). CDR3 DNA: TGTGCCAGCAGCTTAGTTCTGGGGATGAACACTGAAGCTTTCTTT. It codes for CASSLVLGMNTEAFF.

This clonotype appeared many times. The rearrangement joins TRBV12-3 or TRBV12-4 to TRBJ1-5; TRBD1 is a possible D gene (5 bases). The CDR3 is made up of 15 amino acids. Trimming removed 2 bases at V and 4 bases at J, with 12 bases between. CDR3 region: CASSLTEGINQPQHF. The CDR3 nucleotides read TGTGCCAGCAGTTTAACAGAGGGGATTAATCAGCCCCAGCATTTT.

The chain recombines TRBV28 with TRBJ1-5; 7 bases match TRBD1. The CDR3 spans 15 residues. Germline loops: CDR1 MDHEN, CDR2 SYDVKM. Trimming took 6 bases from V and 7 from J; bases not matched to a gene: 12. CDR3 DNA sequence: TGTGCCAGCAGCTACGTGAGGGGGCTGGTCCAGCCCCAGCATTTT. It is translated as CASSYVRGLVQPQHF.

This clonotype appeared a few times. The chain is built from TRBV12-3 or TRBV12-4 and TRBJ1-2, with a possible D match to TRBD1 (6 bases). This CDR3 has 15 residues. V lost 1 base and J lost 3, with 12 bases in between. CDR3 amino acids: CASSLDRAPHYGYTF. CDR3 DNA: TGTGCCAGCAGTTTAGACAGGGCCCCCCACTATGGCTACACCTTC.

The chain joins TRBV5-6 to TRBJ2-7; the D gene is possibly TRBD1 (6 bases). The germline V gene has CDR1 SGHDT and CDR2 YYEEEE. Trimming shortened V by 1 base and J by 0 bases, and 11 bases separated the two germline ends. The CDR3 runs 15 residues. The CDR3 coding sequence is TGTGCCAGCAGCTTGTTTAGGACAGACTCCTACGAGCAGTACTTC. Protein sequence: CASSLFRTDSYEQYF.

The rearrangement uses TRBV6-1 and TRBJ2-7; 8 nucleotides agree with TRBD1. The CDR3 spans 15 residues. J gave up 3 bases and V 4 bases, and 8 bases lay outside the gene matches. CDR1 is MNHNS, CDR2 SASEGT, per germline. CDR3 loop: CASSGRGRKFYEQYF. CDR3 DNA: TGTGCCAGCAGTGGCAGGGGGCGCAAGTTCTACGAGCAGTACTTC.

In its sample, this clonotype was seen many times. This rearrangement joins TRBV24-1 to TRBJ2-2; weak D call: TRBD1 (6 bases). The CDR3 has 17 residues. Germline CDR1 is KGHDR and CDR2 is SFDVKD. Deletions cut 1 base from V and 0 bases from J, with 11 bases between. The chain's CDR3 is CATSDFGTPTNTGELFF. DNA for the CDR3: TGTGCCACCAGTGATTTCGGGACACCCACGAACACCGGGGAGCTGTTTTTT.

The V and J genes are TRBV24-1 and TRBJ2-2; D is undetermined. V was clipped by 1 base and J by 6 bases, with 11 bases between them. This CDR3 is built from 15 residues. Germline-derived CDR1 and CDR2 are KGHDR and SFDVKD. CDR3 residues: CATSDFRLPSGELFF. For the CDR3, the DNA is TGTGCCACCAGTGATTTCCGACTCCCTTCCGGGGAGCTGTTTTTT.

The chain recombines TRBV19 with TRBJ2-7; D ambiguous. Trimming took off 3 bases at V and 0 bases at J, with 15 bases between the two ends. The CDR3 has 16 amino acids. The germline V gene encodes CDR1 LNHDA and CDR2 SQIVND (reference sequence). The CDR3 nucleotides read TGTGCCAGTAGTATTGGAAGGACGCCCAGCTCCTACGAGCAGTACTTC. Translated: CASSIGRTPSSYEQYF.

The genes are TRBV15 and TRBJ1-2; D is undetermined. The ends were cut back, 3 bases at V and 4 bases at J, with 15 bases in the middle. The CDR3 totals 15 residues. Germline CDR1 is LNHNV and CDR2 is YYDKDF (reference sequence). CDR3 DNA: TGTGCCACCAGCAGTGGCCCCGTTATGGCCTATGGCTACACCTTC. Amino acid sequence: CATSSGPVMAYGYTF.

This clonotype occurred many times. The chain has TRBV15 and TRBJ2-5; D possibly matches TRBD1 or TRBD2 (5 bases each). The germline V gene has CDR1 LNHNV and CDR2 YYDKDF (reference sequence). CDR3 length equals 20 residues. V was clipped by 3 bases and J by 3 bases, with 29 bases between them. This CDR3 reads CATSRPRGRKGQGKEETQYF. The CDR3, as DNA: TGTGCCACCAGCAGGCCCCGGGGCCGAAAGGGGCAGGGTAAGGAAGAGACCCAGTACTTC.

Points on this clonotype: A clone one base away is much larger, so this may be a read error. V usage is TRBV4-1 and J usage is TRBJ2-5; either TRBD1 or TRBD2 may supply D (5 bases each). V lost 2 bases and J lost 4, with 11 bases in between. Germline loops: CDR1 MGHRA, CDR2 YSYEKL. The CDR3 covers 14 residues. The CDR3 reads CASSQFGARETQYF. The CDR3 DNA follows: TGCGCCAGCAGCCAATTCGGGGCGAGAGAGACCCAGTACTTC.

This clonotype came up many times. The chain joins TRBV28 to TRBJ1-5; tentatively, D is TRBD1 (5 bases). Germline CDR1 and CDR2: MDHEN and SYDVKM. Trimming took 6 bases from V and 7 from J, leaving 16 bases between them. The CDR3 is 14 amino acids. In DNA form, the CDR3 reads TGTGCCAGCAGCGGGGGGGGAGGAGGACAGCCCCAGCATTTT. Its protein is CASSGGGGGQPQHF. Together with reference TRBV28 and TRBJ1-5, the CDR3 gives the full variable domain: DVKVTQSSRYLVKRTGEKVFLECVQDMDHENMFWYRQDPGLGLRLIYFSYDVKMKEKGDIPEGYSVSREKKERFSLILESASTNQTSMYLCASSGGGGGQPQHFGDGTRLSIL.

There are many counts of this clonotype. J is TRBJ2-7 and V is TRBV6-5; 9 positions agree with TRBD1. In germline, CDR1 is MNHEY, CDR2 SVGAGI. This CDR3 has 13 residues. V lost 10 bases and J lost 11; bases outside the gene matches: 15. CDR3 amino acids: CATSRTGEGAKYF. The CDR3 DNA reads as TGTGCCACCTCGCGGACAGGGGAAGGCGCTAAGTACTTC.

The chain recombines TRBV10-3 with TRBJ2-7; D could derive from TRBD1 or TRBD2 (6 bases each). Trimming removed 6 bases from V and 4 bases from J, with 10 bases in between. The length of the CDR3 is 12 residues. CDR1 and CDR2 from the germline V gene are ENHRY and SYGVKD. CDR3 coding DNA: TGTGCCATCAGAAGAGGGGGGTACGAGCAGTACTTC. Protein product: CAIRRGGYEQYF.

The CDR3 protein is CASSSPGMVGELFF. CDR3 nucleotides: TGTGCCAGCAGCTCGCCAGGGATGGTCGGGGAGCTGTTTTTT. The rearrangement links TRBV5-6 to TRBJ2-2, with D possibly TRBD1 on 5 matching bases. The CDR3 contains 14 residues. Looked up from germline, CDR1 is SGHDT and CDR2 is YYEEEE. V was trimmed by 3 bases and J by 7 bases, leaving 13 bases between them.

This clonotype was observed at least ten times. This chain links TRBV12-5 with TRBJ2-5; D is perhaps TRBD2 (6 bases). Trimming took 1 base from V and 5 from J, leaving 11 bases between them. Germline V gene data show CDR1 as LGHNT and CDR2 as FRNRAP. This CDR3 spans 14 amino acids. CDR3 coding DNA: TGTGCTAGTGGTTTGGGCCAACGGGGGGAGACCCAGTACTTC. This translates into CASGLGQRGETQYF.

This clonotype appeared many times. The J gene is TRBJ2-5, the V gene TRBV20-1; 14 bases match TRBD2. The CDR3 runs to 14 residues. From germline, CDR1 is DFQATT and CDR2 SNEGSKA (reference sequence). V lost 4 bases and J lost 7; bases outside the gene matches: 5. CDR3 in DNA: TGCAGTGCTATGGGACTAGCGGGGGCACGGACCCAGTACTTC. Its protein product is CSAMGLAGARTQYF.

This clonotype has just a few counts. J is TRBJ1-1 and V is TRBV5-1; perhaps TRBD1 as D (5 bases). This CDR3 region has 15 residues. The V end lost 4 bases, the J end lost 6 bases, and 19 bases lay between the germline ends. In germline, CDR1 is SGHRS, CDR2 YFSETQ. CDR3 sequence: CASSPQVVQGSEAFF. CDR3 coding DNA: TGCGCCAGCAGCCCCCAGGTTGTTCAGGGTTCTGAAGCTTTCTTT.

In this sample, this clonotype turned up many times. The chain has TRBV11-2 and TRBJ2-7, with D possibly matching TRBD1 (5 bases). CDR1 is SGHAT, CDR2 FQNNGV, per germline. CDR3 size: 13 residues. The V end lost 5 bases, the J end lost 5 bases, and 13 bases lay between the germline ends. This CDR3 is CASSRGWGNEQYF. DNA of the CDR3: TGTGCCAGCAGCCGCGGTTGGGGCAACGAGCAGTACTTC.

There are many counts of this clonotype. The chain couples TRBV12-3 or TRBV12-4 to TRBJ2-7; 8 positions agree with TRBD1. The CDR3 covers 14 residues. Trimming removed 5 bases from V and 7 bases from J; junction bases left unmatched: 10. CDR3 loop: CASSPGQGFVEQYF. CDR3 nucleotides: TGTGCCAGCAGTCCTGGACAGGGATTCGTAGAGCAGTACTTC.

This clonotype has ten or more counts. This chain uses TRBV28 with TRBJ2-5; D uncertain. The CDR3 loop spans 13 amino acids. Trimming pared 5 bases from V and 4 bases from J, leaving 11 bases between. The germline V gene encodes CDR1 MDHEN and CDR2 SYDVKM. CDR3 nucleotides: TGTGCCAGCAGTCCCCTATATTTAGAGACCCAGTACTTC. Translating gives CASSPLYLETQYF.

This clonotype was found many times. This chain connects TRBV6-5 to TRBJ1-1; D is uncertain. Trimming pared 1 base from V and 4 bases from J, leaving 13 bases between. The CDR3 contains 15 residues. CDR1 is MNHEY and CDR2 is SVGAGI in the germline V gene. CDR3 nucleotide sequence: TGTGCCAGCAGTTACTGGCGTCGGTTGGGCACTGAAGCTTTCTTT. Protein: CASSYWRRLGTEAFF.

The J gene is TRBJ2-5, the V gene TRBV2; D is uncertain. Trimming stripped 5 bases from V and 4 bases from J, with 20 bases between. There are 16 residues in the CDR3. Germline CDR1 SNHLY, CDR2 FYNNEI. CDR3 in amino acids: CASSRFEDGGPETQYF. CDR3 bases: TGTGCCAGCAGTAGATTTGAGGACGGTGGCCCAGAGACCCAGTACTTC.

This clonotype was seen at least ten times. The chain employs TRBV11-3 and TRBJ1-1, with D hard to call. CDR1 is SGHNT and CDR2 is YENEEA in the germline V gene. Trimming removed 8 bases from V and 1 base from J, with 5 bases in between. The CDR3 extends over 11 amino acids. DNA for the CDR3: TGTGCCAGCCCTAAGAACACTGAAGCTTTCTTT. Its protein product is CASPKNTEAFF. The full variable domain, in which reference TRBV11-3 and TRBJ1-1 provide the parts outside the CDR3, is EAGVVQSPRYKIIEKKQPVAFWCNPISGHNTLYWYLQNLGQGPELLIRYENEEAVDDSQLPKDRFSAERLKGVDSTLKIQPAELGDSAVYLCASPKNTEAFFGQGTRLTVV.

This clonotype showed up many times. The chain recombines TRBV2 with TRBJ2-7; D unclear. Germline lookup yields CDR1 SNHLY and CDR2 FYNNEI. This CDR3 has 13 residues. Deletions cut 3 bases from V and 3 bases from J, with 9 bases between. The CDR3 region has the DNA TGTGCCAGCAGTGACTACAGAATCTACGAGCAGTACTTC. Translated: CASSDYRIYEQYF.

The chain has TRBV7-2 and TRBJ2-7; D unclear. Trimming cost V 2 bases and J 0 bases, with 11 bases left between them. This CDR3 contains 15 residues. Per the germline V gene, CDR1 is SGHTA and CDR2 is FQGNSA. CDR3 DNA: TGTGCCAGCAGCTTAAACCCCTTGAGCTCCTACGAGCAGTACTTC. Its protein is CASSLNPLSSYEQYF.

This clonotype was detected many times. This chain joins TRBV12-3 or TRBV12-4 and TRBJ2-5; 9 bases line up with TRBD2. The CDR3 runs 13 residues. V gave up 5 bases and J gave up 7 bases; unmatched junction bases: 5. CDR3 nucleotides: TGTGCCAGCAGTAGACTAGCGGAGAGGACCCAGTACTTC. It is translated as CASSRLAERTQYF.

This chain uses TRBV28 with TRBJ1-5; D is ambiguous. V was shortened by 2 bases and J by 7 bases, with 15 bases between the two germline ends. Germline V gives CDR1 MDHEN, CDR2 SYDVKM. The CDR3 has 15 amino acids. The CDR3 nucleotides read TGTGCCAGCAGTTTACTTTTGGGATACCCGCAGCCCCAGCATTTT. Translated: CASSLLLGYPQPQHF.

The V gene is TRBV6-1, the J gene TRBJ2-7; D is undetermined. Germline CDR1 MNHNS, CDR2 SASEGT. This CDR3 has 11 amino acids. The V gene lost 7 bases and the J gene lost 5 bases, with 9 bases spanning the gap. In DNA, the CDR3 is TGTGCCAGCAAAGAGTCCAACGAGCAGTACTTC. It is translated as CASKESNEQYF.